This T cell receptor beta chain was sequenced during a study of CD8 T cells in Susac syndrome. The germline V gene has CDR1 DFQATT and CDR2 SNEGSKA (reference sequence). Unmatched junction bases numbered 4, after V lost 4 bases and J lost 0 bases. This CDR3 is 14 amino acids long. An input of about 0.5 to 1 ug of RNA was subjected to reverse transcription using random hexamers. Each CDR3 protein gets one entry after TCRdb re-called the immunoSEQ multiplex PCR reads with MiXCR. The sample has approximately 220,000 distinct CDR3 sequences; more than 85% are singletons. The rearrangement joins TRBV20-1 to TRBJ2-3, with 7 bases matching TRBD2. This TCR was recovered from a human donor with multiple sclerosis. Material for sequencing was CD4+ T cells from PBMCs. This CDR3 reads CSAIPGGSTDTQYF. The CDR3, as DNA: TGCAGTGCTATCCCCGGGGGGAGCACAGATACGCAGTATTTT.